The 21 T cell receptor beta chains listed next were all sequenced from one sample in a study of shared clonotypes between healthy human individuals. This table comes from immunoSEQ multiplex PCR, and its TCRdb copy is limited to in-frame clones, with some not included. This sample yields around 350,000 clones, of which over 70% are seen a single time; 10% belongs to the top ten. Specimen: memory CD4+ T cells sorted from blood. Regarding subset: CD45RA-negative fraction. These receptors all come from a man in his thirties or forties in good health.

The genes are TRBV5-1 and TRBJ2-7; 9 bases are shared with TRBD1. There are 15 residues in the CDR3. Per germline, CDR1 SGHRS and CDR2 YFSETQ. The V and J ends lost 4 bases and 6 bases, in that order; junction bases with no gene match: 11. CDR3 coding DNA: TGCGCCAGCAGCCCAACGGGACAGGGTACTCTCGAGCAGTACTTC. Residues: CASSPTGQGTLEQYF.

The V and J genes are TRBV4-1 and TRBJ1-4; D call uncertain. Germline CDR1 is MGHRA and CDR2 is YSYEKL. The CDR3 consists of 13 residues. Trimming stripped 0 bases from V and 8 bases from J, with 7 bases between. The CDR3: CASSQDMDEKLFF. DNA for the CDR3: TGCGCCAGCAGCCAAGATATGGACGAAAAACTGTTTTTT.

This sequence joins TRBV28 and TRBJ2-4, with D possibly matching TRBD2 (5 bases). CDR3 size: 15 residues. Trimming pared 6 bases from V and 7 bases from J, leaving 19 bases between. Germline lookup yields CDR1 MDHEN and CDR2 SYDVKM. The chain's CDR3 is CASSMHGGLSNIQYF. CDR3 nucleotides: TGTGCCAGCAGCATGCACGGAGGATTATCTAACATTCAGTACTTC.

The chain carries TRBV27 and TRBJ1-4; TRBD1 is a possible D gene (5 bases). Germline V gene sequence: CDR1 MNHEY, CDR2 SMNVEV (reference sequence). This CDR3 contains 16 residues. The V and J ends lost 5 bases and 2 bases respectively, with 15 bases between them. The CDR3: CASSPLGGGTNEKLFF. DNA for the CDR3: TGTGCCAGCAGTCCCTTGGGGGGAGGGACTAATGAAAAACTGTTTTTT.

This chain links TRBV28 with TRBJ2-2; 8 positions agree with TRBD2. Germline V gives CDR1 MDHEN, CDR2 SYDVKM. The CDR3 extends over 16 amino acids. V shed 5 bases, J shed 6 bases, and the junction held 11 bases outside the gene matches. The CDR3 sequence: CASSPWGSGSAGELFF. The CDR3 DNA is TGTGCCAGCAGTCCATGGGGAAGCGGGAGCGCCGGGGAGCTGTTTTTT.

The chain couples TRBV7-2 to TRBJ2-2; the D gene is possibly TRBD2 (6 bases). Germline CDR1 is SGHTA and CDR2 is FQGNSA. Deletions cut 5 bases from V and 6 bases from J, with 13 bases between. This CDR3 comprises 14 residues. The CDR3, as DNA: TGTGCCAGCAGCCCGGCCGGGAGAGCCGGGGAGCTGTTTTTT. Protein product: CASSPAGRAGELFF.

The chain employs TRBV7-2 and TRBJ1-1; D is unresolved. The CDR3 is 13 residues long. Trimming took 5 bases from V and 1 from J, leaving 8 bases between them. CDR1 is SGHTA and CDR2 is FQGNSA in the germline V gene. Here the CDR3 DNA reads TGTGCCAGCAGCCAGACGGGGAACACTGAAGCTTTCTTT. It translates to CASSQTGNTEAFF.

The genes are TRBV28 and TRBJ2-4, with 8 bases aligning to TRBD2. Per germline, CDR1 MDHEN and CDR2 SYDVKM. This CDR3 is built from 20 residues. J gave up 1 base and V 5 bases, and 19 bases lay outside the gene matches. The CDR3: CASSTRWGPGGPGAKNIQYF. For the CDR3, the DNA is TGTGCCAGCAGTACCCGGTGGGGACCGGGAGGGCCAGGGGCCAAAAACATTCAGTACTTC.

The V call is TRBV30, the J call TRBJ1-4; possible D gene TRBD1, 6 bases. CDR1 is GTSNPN and CDR2 is SVGIG in the germline V gene (reference sequence). Trimming shortened V by 3 bases and J by 4 bases, and 21 bases separated the two germline ends. The CDR3 is 17 amino acids. CDR3 sequence (DNA): TGTGCCTGGAGCCTTCCCGGATCCGGCAGGGGTAATGAAAAACTGTTTTTT. Amino acids: CAWSLPGSGRGNEKLFF.

The chain combines TRBV2 with TRBJ1-5, with TRBD1 matching over 9 bases. The CDR3 spans 13 residues. V lost 6 bases and J lost 7; bases outside the gene matches: 4. Germline values: CDR1 SNHLY, CDR2 FYNNEI. The CDR3 loop is CASSRDREQPQHF. The CDR3 coding sequence is TGTGCCAGCAGCCGGGACAGGGAACAGCCCCAGCATTTT.

The rearrangement joins TRBV12-5 to TRBJ2-2, with 7 bases lining up with TRBD1. V shed 6 bases and J 3 bases; nucleotides not matched to a gene: 1. Germline CDR1 LGHNT, CDR2 FRNRAP. The CDR3 has 13 amino acids. The CDR3 nucleotides are TGTGCTAGTGGGACAGGGTACACCGGGGAGCTGTTTTTT. Protein product: CASGTGYTGELFF.

The chain combines TRBV15 with TRBJ2-3; D not resolved. The CDR3 covers 14 residues. Germline V gene data show CDR1 as LNHNV and CDR2 as YYDKDF (reference sequence). V lost 4 bases and J 2 bases, leaving 10 bases between the germline ends. This chain's CDR3 is CATSNLQYTDTQYF. The CDR3 region has the DNA TGTGCCACCAGCAATCTGCAATACACAGATACGCAGTATTTT.

The chain couples TRBV2 to TRBJ2-1; 13 bases map to TRBD2. This CDR3 region has 14 residues. Trimming at V came to 6 bases and at J to 11 bases, leaving 7 bases not matched to a gene. The V gene's germline CDR1 is SNHLY and CDR2 FYNNEI. The CDR3 DNA follows: TGTGCCAGCAGGCCGGGACTAGCGGGGTTTAAGCAGTTCTTC. Residues: CASRPGLAGFKQFF.

The chain couples TRBV5-1 to TRBJ1-5; D uncertain. V was clipped by 3 bases and J by 3 bases, with 16 bases between them. The CDR3 spans 16 residues. Looked up from germline, CDR1 is SGHRS and CDR2 is YFSETQ. The CDR3 DNA is TGCGCCAGCAGCTGGGGTGGAGGATGGCACAATCAGCCCCAGCATTTT. Its protein product is CASSWGGGWHNQPQHF.

The chain has TRBV10-3 and TRBJ2-7, with a weak D call TRBD2 (6 bases). Germline values: CDR1 ENHRY, CDR2 SYGVKD. Trimming removed 7 bases at V and 3 bases at J, with 10 bases between. CDR3 size: 12 residues. CDR3: CAITPEGYEQYF. CDR3 in DNA: TGTGCCATCACCCCGGAGGGCTACGAGCAGTACTTC.

This clone was counted many times. V is TRBV19 and J is TRBJ1-5, with D unresolved. V shed 0 bases and J shed 3 bases, with 6 bases lying between them. The CDR3 spans 14 residues. Germline V lookup: CDR1 LNHDA, CDR2 SQIVND (reference sequence). CDR3 DNA: TGTGCCAGTAGTATAGACGGGTCCAATCAGCCCCAGCATTTT. This codes for CASSIDGSNQPQHF.

The chain joins TRBV7-3 to TRBJ2-1; tentatively, D is TRBD1 (7 bases). Per germline, CDR1 SGHTA and CDR2 FQGTGA. Trimming removed 1 base at V and 10 bases at J, with 11 bases between. CDR3 size: 13 residues. CDR3 sequence reads: CASSLIPGGEQFF. In DNA, the CDR3 is TGTGCCAGCAGCTTAATTCCAGGGGGGGAGCAGTTCTTC.

This clone was observed once. V usage is TRBV5-1 and J usage is TRBJ2-1, with D perhaps matching TRBD1 (7 bases). CDR1 and CDR2 (germline): SGHRS, YFSETQ. This CDR3 has 15 residues. Trimming stripped 4 bases from V and 4 bases from J, with 15 bases between. This chain's CDR3 is CASSPAGQPYNEQFF. CDR3 in DNA: TGCGCCAGCAGCCCCGCGGGACAGCCATACAATGAGCAGTTCTTC.

This clone was found a few times. The DNA for the CDR3 is TGTGCCAGTAGACAGGGGATGAACACTGAAGCTTTCTTT. This codes for CASRQGMNTEAFF. The chain employs TRBV19 and TRBJ1-1, with TRBD1 identical over 7 bases. The germline CDR1 and CDR2 sequences are LNHDA and SQIVND (reference sequence). CDR3 length: 13 amino acids. With 6 bases clipped from V and 0 bases from J, the junction kept 1 base outside the gene matches.

The CDR3 spells CASSPRRTGDGQPQHF. The CDR3 DNA reads as TGTGCCAGCTCACCCCGAAGGACAGGGGATGGTCAGCCCCAGCATTTT. The rearrangement uses TRBV18 and TRBJ1-5; TRBD1 aligns across 9 bases. The germline V gene has CDR1 KGHSH and CDR2 LQKENI. The CDR3 contains 16 residues. The junction had 9 bases not matched to a gene; V was cut back by 3 bases and J by 6 bases.

The V call is TRBV10-3, the J call TRBJ2-3, with a possible D match to TRBD2 (5 bases). This CDR3 is built from 15 residues. Trimming took off 10 bases at V and 1 base at J, with 18 bases between the two ends. Per germline, CDR1 ENHRY and CDR2 SYGVKD. As DNA, the CDR3 is TGTGCCACCCGCTCGACTACGGAGGGCACAGATACGCAGTATTTT. Its translation is CATRSTTEGTDTQYF.